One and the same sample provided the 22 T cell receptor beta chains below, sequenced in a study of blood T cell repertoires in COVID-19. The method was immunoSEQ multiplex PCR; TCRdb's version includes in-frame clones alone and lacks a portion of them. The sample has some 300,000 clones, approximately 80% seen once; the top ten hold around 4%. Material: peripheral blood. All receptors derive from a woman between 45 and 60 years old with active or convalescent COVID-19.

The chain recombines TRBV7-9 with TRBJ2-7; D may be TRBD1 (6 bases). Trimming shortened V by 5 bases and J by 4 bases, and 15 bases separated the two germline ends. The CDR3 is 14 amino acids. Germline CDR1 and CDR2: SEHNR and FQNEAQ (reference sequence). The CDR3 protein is CASSQNRVGYEQYF. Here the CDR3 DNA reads TGTGCCAGCAGCCAAAACAGGGTAGGGTACGAGCAGTACTTC. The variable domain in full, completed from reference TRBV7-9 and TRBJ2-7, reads DTGVSQNPRHKITKRGQNVTFRCDPISEHNRLYWYRQTLGQGPEFLTYFQNEAQLEKSRLLSDRFSAERPKGSFSTLEIQRTEQGDSAMYLCASSQNRVGYEQYFGPGTRLTVT.

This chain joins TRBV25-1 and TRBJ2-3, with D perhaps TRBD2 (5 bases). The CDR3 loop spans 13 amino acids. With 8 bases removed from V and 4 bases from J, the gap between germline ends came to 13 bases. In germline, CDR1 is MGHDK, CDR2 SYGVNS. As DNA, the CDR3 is TGTGCCAGCTCCGGTTCCGGGGCAGATACGCAGTATTTT. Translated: CASSGSGADTQYF.

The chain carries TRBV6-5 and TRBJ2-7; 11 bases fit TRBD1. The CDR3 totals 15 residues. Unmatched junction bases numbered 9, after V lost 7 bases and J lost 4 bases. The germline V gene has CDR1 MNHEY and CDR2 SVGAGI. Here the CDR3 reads CASNYGQGAMYEQYF. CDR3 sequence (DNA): TGTGCCAGCAATTATGGACAGGGGGCTATGTACGAGCAGTACTTC.

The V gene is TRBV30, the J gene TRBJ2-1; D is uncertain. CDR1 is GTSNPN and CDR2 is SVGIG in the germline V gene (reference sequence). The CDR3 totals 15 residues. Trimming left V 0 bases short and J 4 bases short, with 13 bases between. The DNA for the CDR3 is TGTGCCTGGAGTGTACCTCTCCTAAATTACAATGAGCAGTTCTTC. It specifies CAWSVPLLNYNEQFF.

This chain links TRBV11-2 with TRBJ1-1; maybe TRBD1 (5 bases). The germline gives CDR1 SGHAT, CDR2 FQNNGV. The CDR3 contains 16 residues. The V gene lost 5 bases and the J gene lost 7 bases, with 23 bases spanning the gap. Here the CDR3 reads CASSPWRAGRVDEAFF. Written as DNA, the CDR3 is TGTGCCAGCAGCCCTTGGAGGGCCGGCAGGGTGGATGAAGCTTTCTTT.

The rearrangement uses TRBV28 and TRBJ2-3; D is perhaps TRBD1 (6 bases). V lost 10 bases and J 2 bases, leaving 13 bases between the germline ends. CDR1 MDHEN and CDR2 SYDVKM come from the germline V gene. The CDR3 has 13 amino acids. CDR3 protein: CAIDQGPTDTQYF. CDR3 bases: TGTGCCATCGACCAGGGGCCCACAGATACGCAGTATTTT. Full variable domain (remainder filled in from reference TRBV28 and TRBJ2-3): DVKVTQSSRYLVKRTGEKVFLECVQDMDHENMFWYRQDPGLGLRLIYFSYDVKMKEKGDIPEGYSVSREKKERFSLILESASTNQTSMYLCAIDQGPTDTQYFGPGTRLTVL.

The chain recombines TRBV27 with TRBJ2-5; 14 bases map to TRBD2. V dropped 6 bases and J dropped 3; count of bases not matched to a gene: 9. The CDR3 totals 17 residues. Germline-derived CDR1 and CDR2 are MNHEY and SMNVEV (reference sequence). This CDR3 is CASRLGTSGGLKETQYF. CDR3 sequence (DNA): TGTGCCAGCAGACTCGGGACTAGCGGGGGCCTAAAAGAGACCCAGTACTTC.

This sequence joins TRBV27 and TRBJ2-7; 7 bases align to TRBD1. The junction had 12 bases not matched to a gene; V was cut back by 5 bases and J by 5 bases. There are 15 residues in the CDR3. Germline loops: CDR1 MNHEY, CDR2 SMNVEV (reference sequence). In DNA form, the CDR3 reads TGTGCCAGCAGTCGAGGGACAGAACCGGGCCACGAGCAGTACTTC. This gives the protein CASSRGTEPGHEQYF.

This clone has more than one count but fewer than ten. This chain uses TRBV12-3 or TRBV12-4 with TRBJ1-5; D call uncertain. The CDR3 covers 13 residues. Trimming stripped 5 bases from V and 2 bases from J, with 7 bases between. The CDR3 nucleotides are TGTGCCAGCAGTGAGAGCGGCAATCAGCCCCAGCATTTT. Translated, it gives CASSESGNQPQHF.

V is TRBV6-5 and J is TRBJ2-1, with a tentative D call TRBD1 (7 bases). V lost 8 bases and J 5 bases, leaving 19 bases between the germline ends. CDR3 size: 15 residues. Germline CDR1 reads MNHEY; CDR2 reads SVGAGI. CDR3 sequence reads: CASVPRGRPDNEQFF. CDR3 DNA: TGTGCCAGCGTACCCAGGGGGAGGCCTGACAATGAGCAGTTCTTC.

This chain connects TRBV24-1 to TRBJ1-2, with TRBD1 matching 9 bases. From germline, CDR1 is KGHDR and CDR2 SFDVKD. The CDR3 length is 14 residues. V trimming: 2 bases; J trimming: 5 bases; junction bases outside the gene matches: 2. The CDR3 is CATSDWGTGYGYTF. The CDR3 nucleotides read TGTGCCACCAGTGATTGGGGGACAGGGTATGGCTACACCTTC.

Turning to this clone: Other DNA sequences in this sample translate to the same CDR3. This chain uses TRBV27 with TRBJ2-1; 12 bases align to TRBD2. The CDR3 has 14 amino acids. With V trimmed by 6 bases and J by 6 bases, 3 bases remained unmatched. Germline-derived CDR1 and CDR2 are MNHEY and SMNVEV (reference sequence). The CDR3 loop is CASRLAGGGNEQFF. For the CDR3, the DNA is TGTGCCAGCAGACTAGCGGGAGGAGGCAATGAGCAGTTCTTC.

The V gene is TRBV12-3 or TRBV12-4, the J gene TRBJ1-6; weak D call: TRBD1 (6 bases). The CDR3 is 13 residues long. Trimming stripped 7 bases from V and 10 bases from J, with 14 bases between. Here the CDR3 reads CASTLQGGSPLHF. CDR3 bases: TGTGCCAGCACCTTACAGGGTGGATCACCCCTCCACTTT.

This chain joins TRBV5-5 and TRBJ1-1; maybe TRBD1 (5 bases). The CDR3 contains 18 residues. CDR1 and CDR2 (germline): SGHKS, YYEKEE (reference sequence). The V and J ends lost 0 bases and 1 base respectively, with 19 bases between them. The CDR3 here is CASSLGHGAGWGNTEAFF. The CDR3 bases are TGTGCCAGCAGCTTGGGACATGGGGCAGGGTGGGGGAACACTGAAGCTTTCTTT. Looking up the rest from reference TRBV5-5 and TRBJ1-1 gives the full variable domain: DAGVTQSPTHLIKTRGQQVTLRCSPISGHKSVSWYQQVLGQGPQFIFQYYEKEERGRGNFPDRFSARQFPNYSSELNVNALLLGDSALYLCASSLGHGAGWGNTEAFFGQGTRLTVV.

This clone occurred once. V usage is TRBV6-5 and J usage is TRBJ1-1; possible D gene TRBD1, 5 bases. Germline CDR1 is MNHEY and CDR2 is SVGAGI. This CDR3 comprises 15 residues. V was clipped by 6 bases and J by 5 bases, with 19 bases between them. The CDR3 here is CASRWQGTLRTEAFF. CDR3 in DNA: TGTGCCAGCAGATGGCAGGGTACCCTGAGGACTGAAGCTTTCTTT.

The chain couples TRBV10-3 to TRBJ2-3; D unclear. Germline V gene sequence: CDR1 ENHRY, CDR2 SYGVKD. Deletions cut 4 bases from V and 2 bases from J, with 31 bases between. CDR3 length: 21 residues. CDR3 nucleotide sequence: TGTGCCATCAGTGGGAGCATGGTCAACCCCCCTCCCCCCTACCCCACAGATACGCAGTATTTT. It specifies CAISGSMVNPPPPYPTDTQYF.

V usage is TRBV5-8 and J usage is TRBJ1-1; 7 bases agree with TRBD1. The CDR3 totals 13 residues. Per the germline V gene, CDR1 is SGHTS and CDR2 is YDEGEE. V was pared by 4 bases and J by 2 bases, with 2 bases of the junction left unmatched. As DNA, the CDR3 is TGTGCCAGCAGCGGACAGGTCAACACTGAAGCTTTCTTT. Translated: CASSGQVNTEAFF.

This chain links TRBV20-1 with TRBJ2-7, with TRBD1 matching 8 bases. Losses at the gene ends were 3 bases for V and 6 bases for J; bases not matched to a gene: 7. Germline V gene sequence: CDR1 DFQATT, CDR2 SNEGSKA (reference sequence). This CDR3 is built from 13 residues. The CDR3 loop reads CSASGQGEPEQYF. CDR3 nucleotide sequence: TGCAGTGCTAGTGGACAGGGAGAGCCCGAGCAGTACTTC.

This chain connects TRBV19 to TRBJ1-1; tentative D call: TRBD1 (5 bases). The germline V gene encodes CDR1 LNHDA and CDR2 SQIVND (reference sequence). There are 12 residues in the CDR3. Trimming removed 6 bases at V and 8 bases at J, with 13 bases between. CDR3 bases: TGTGCCAGTAGGACAGCGACCTGGGAAGCTTTCTTT. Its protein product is CASRTATWEAFF.

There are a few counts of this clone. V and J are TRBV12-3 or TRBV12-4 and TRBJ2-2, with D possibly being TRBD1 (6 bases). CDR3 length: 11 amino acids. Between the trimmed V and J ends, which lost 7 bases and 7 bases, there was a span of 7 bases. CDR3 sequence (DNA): TGTGCCAGCAAGGACAGCGGGGAGCTGTTTTTT. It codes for CASKDSGELFF.

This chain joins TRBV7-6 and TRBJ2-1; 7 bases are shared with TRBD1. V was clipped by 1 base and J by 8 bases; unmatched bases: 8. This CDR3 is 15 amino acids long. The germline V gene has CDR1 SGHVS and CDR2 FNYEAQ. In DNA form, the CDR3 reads TGTGCCAGCAGCTTAGAGACAGGGCCCGTTCATGAGCAGTTCTTC. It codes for CASSLETGPVHEQFF.

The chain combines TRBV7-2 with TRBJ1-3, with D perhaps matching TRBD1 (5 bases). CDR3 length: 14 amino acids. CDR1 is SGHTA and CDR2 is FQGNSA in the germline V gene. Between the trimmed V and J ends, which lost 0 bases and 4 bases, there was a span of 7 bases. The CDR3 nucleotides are TGTGCCAGCAGCTTAGCAGGGGTCGGAAACACCATATATTTT. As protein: CASSLAGVGNTIYF.